This entry is about one T cell receptor beta chain. No antigen is known for it. This record comes from a study of T cell responses to AZD1222 COVID-19 vaccine. The study's findings and limits: Donors were largely white British and mainly female; clonal diversity was possibly underestimated.

Method: immunoSEQ multiplex PCR; TCRdb's copy keeps in-frame clones and lacks some. The table records around 100,000 clones, 86% of them present only once. This CDR3 is built from 17 residues. V shed 0 bases and J shed 0 bases, with 15 bases lying between them. Germline values: CDR1 SGHRS, CDR2 YFSETQ. This material consisted of peripheral blood, taken 28 days after the second dose of the MenACWY control vaccine. The chain recombines TRBV5-1 with TRBJ1-2, with D possibly matching TRBD1 (5 bases). This TCR was recovered from an adult who received the MenACWY meningococcal vaccine as a control. The CDR3, as DNA: TGCGCCAGCAGCTTGGATCCTCCGGGACGGACTAACTATGGCTACACCTTC. This gives the protein CASSLDPPGRTNYGYTF.